This T cell receptor beta chain appears in the sequencing data of a study of blood T cell repertoires in COVID-19. Study summary: Some COVID-19 samples were acute and others convalescent; all came from the United States, Italy and Spain. The cDNA or gDNA used as material had been derived from T cells, B-cell-depleted T cells, or PBMCs.

In the source study's methods: Reference gene primer amplification yielded estimated nucleated cell counts. Sequenced by immunoSEQ multiplex PCR; TCRdb stores in-frame clones only, minus some. The DNA was the basis for D and trimming; V, J and clone size are from that table. The profile shows approximately 17,000 clones, approximately 90% of them singletons. The CDR3 length is 19 residues. CDR1 is LNHNV, CDR2 YYDKDF, per germline (reference sequence). V lost 0 bases to trimming and J lost 0 bases, with 18 bases between them. The sequenced material came from peripheral blood. The source of this sequence is a human donor in a cohort sampled during active COVID-19. The chain carries TRBV15 and TRBJ1-5, with D unclear. For the CDR3, the DNA is TGTGCCACCAGCAGAGACCTGAGTAGCCGGGTCTTTAGCAATCAGCCCCAGCATTTT. Translation: CATSRDLSSRVFSNQPQHF. The full variable domain, rest sourced from reference TRBV15 and TRBJ1-5, is DAMVIQNPRYQVTQFGKPVTLSCSQTLNHNVMYWYQQKSSQAPKLLFHYYDKDFNNEADTPDNFQSRRPNTSFCFLDIRSPGLGDTAMYLCATSRDLSSRVFSNQPQHFGDGTRLSIL.